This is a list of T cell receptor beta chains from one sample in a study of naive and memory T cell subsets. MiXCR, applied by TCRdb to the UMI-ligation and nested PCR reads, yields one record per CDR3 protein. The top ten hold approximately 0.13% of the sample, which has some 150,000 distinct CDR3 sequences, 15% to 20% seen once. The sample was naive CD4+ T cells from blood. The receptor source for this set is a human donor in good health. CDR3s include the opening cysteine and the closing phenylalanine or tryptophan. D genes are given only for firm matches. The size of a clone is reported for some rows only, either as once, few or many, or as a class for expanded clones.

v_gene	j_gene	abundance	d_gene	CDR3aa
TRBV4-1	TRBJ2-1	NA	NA	CASSSRQVGEQFF
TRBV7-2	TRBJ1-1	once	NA	CASSLSLELNTEAFF
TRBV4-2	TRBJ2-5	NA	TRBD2	CASNPTSGFQETQYF
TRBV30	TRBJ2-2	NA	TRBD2	CAWERLAGGPGSGELFF
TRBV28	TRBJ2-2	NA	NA	CASSLQWGSLPKGELFF
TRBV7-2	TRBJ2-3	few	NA	CASTISLVADTQYF
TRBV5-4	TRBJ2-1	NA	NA	CASSPGWSKYNEQFF
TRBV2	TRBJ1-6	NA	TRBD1	CASIGQGKAPLHF
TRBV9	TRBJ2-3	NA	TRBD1	CASSARSRQGVVDTQYF
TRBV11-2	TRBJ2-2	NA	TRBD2	CASSVTPFGASGRAFGELFF
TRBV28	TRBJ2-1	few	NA	CASSRYLSGGNEQFF
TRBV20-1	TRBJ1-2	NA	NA	CSASLGNYGYTF
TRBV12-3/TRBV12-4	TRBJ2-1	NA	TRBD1	CASSIRDRSYNEQFF
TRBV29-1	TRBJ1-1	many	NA	CSVVEGRVGAFF
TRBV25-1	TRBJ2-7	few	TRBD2	CASSELGGYGYEQYF
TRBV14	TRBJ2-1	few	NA	CASSLPSGHGTGNEQFF
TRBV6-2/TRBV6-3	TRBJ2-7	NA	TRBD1	CASSFGQGASYEQYF
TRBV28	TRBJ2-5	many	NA	CASTTVPIETQYF
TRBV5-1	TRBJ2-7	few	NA	CASSLSGDFSYEQYF
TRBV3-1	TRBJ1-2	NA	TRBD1	CASSPGTGAYGYTF
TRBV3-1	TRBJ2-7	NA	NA	CASSRGTQPAYEQYF
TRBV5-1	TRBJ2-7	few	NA	CASSFFPHEQYF
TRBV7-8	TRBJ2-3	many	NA	CASRVRGTDTQYF
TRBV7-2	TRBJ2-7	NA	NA	CASSLAISYEQYF
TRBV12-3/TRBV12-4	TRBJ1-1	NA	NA	CASSSFTEAFF
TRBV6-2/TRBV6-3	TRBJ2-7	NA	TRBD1	CASSLTGARYEQYF
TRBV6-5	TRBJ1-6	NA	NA	CASSYDVGVNSPLHF
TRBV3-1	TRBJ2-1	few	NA	CASSQGPRVLGTLSYNEQFF
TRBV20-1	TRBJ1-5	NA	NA	CSATRVNNQPQHF
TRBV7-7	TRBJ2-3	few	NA	CASSLEGVGIDTQYF
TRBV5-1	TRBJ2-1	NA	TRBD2	CASSFPNSGADEQFF